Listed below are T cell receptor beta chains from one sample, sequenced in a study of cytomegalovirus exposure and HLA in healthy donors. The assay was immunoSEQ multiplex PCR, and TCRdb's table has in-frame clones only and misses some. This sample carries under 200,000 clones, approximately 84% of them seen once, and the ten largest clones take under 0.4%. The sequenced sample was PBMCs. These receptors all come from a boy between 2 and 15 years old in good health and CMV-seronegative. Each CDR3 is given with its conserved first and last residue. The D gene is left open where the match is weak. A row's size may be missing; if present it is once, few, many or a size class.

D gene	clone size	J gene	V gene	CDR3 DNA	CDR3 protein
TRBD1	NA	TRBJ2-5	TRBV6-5	TGTGCCAGCAGTTTCCGGGACAGGGGGCAAGAGACCCAGTACTTC	CASSFRDRGQETQYF
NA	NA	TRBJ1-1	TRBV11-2	TGTGCCAGCAGCCTTAGCATGAACACTGAAGCTTTCTTT	CASSLSMNTEAFF
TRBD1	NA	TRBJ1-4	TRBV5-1	TGCGCCAGCAGCGGCGCGGGACAGGGTAACGAAAAACTGTTTTTT	CASSGAGQGNEKLFF
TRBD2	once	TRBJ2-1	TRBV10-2	TGCGCCAGCATGACTATCTGGACTAGCGGAGATCCCCCACCCCATGAGCAGTTCTTC	CASMTIWTSGDPPPHEQFF
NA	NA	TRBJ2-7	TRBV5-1	TGCGCCAGCAGCACCCAGGCAGGCTCCTACGAGCAGTACTTC	CASSTQAGSYEQYF
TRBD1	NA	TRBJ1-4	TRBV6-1	TGTGCCAGCAGCTGGACAGGGGGCGGCAATGAAAAACTGTTTTTT	CASSWTGGGNEKLFF
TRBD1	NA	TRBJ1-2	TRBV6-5	TGTGCCAGCAGGGGGACAGGGGGTTCCGGCTATGGCTACACCTTC	CASRGTGGSGYGYTF
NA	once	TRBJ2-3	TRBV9	TGTGCCAGCAGCGGGAGATACTCAGATACGCAGTATTTT	CASSGRYSDTQYF
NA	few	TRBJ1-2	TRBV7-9	TGTGCCAGCAGCTTTGGACAAAACTATGGCTACACCTTC	CASSFGQNYGYTF
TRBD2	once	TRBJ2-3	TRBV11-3	TGTGCCAGCAGCACAAGCGGGAGAACAGATACGCAGTATTTT	CASSTSGRTDTQYF
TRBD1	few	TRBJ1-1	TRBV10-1	TGCGCCAGCAGCGGGACAGTTAACACTGAAGCTTTCTTT	CASSGTVNTEAFF
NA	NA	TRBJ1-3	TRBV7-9	TGTGCCAGCAGCTTAGCGTCTGTGGAGTTTGGAAACACCATATATTTT	CASSLASVEFGNTIYF
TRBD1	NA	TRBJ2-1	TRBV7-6	TGTGCCAGCAGCCAGACAGGGACCTACAATGAGCAGTTCTTC	CASSQTGTYNEQFF
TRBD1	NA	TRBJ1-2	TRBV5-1	TGCGCCAGCAGCTTGGACAGGGGGGACTATGGCTACACCTTC	CASSLDRGDYGYTF
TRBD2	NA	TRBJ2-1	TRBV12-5	TGTGCTAGTTTTCTTAGCGGGATCTACAATGAGCAGTTCTTC	CASFLSGIYNEQFF
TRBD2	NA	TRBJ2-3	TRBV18	TGTGCCAGCTCACCAGGAGCGGGAGGGGGAGATACGCAGTATTTT	CASSPGAGGGDTQYF
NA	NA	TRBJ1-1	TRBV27	TGTGCCAGCAGTTTCGATTGGAATTTCGGGACAGAAGCTTTCTTT	CASSFDWNFGTEAFF
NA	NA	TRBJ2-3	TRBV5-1	TGCGCCAGCAGTATTGGGGCTAGCACAGATACGCAGTATTTT	CASSIGASTDTQYF
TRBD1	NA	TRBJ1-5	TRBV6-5	TGTGCCAGCAGGATGACAGGGGGAGACAATCAGCCCCAGCATTTT	CASRMTGGDNQPQHF
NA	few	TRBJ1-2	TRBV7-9	TGTGCCAGCAGCCCTACAGGAGTGGGTTATGGCTACACCTTC	CASSPTGVGYGYTF
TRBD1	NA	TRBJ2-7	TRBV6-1	TGTGCCAGCAGTGAAGTTCAAGGACAGGGGTTAAAGCAGTACTTC	CASSEVQGQGLKQYF
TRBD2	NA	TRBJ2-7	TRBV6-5	TGTGCCAGCAGTCCATGGACTAGCGGGAGGGACGAGCAGTACTTC	CASSPWTSGRDEQYF
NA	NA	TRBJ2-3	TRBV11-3	TGTGCCAGCAGCCAACGGGGTACAGATACGCAGTATTTT	CASSQRGTDTQYF
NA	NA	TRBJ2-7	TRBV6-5	TGTGCCAGCAGCCGCGACAGAGATACCTACGAGCAGTACTTC	CASSRDRDTYEQYF
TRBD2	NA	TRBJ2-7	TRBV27	TGTGCCAGCAAGGGACTAGCTTCCTTCTCCTACGAGCAGTACTTC	CASKGLASFSYEQYF
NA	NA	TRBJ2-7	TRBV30	TGTGCCTGGAGTTGGGGCAGGACCGAGCAGTACTTC	CAWSWGRTEQYF
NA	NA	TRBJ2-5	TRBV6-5	TGTGCCAGCAGTTACTTTCTGGACAGCCAAGAGACCCAGTACTTC	CASSYFLDSQETQYF
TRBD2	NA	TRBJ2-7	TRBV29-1	TGCAGCGTTGAAGACGCCGGGACTAGCGAATCCAGGGGGGTCTACGAGCAGTACTTC	CSVEDAGTSESRGVYEQYF
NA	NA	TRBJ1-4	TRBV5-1	TGCGCCAGCAGCTTGGTTAGCCTTTCTAATGAAAAACTGTTTTTT	CASSLVSLSNEKLFF
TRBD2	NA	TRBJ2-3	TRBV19	TGTGCCAGTAGTATAGATCGCGGAGCGGGAGGTATCAATACGCAGTATTTT	CASSIDRGAGGINTQYF
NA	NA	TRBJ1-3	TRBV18	TGTGCCAGCTCACCCCCGGGACAACTCTCTGGAAACACCATATATTTT	CASSPPGQLSGNTIYF
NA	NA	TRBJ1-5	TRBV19	TGTGCCAGTAGTATAAGGGGGGGGAAGTTAAGCAATCAGCCCCAGCATTTT	CASSIRGGKLSNQPQHF
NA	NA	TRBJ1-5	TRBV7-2	TGTGCCAGCAGCTTACTTCCTATGGGCAATCAGCCCCAGCATTTT	CASSLLPMGNQPQHF
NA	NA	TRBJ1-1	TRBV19	TGTGCCAGTAGTATCACAGAGAACACTGAAGCTTTCTTT	CASSITENTEAFF
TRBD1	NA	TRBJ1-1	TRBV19	TGTGCCAGTGGGACAGGACGGAACACTGAAGCTTTCTTT	CASGTGRNTEAFF
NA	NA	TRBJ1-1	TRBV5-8	TGTGCCAGCAGCGCCGACAGCATGAACACTGAAGCTTTCTTT	CASSADSMNTEAFF
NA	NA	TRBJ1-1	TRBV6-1	TGTGCCAGCAGTGAAGCCGTCTACACTGAAGCTTTCTTT	CASSEAVYTEAFF
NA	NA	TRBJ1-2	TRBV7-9	TGTGCCAGCACCAAAGAGGCCCGCTATGGCTACACCTTC	CASTKEARYGYTF
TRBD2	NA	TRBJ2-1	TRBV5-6	TGTGCCAGCAGCTTGGGCGGGAGCGGCAATGAGCAGTTCTTC	CASSLGGSGNEQFF
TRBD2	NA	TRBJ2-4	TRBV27	TGTGCCAGCAGTTTACGACTAGCGGGAGCCAAAAACATTCAGTACTTC	CASSLRLAGAKNIQYF
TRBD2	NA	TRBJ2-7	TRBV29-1	TGCAGCGTGGGGACTAGCTGGGACGAGCAGTACTTC	CSVGTSWDEQYF
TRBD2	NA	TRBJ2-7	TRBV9	TGTGCCAGCAGCGCCCGGCCCCCCCGACTAGCGGGAGTGTATTGCGAGCAGTACTTC	CASSARPPRLAGVYCEQYF
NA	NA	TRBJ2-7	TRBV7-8	TGTGCCAGCAGCTTAGAAACAGCCTACGAGCAGTACTTC	CASSLETAYEQYF
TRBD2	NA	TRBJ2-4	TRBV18	TGTGCCAGCTCTGAGGGACTAGACGACCGAAACATTCAGTACTTC	CASSEGLDDRNIQYF